These T cell receptor beta chains were read from a single sample in a study of T cell repertoires in cytomegalovirus infection. TCRdb re-derived calls from the reads in MiXCR, one entry per CDR3 protein. The sample holds fewer than 250,000 distinct CDR3 sequences, 22% seen once. Sequencing used CD8+ T cells from PBMCs. All receptors derive from a human donor in good health (CMV status not recorded). Some clones in this sample may be carry-over from other donors' samples. CDR3s leave out the opening cysteine and the closing phenylalanine or tryptophan. The size of a clone is reported for some rows only, either as once, few or many, or as a class for expanded clones.

j_call cdr3_length v_call clone_size cdr3_aa
TRBJ2-7 13 TRBV20-1 . SAVKGQAFGYEQY
TRBJ1-5 14 TRBV2 . ASSELADYSNQPQH
TRBJ1-4 13 TRBV18 . ASSLQGAIDEKLF
TRBJ1-1 11 TRBV7-8 many ASSLTGGKEAF
TRBJ1-1 11 TRBV7-6 many ASSATGGTEAF
TRBJ2-3 13 TRBV2 many ASSEWTSGVDTQY
TRBJ2-1 15 TRBV28 . ASSPGTSGGAWNEQF
TRBJ1-5 15 TRBV6-6 few ASTLKRAEFSNQPQH
TRBJ1-1 11 TRBV12-3/TRBV12-4 many ATPTGGPSGAF
TRBJ2-5 12 TRBV7-9 . ASSFAGAQETQY
TRBJ2-7 13 TRBV10-3 few AISIGQGKAYEQY
TRBJ2-2 12 TRBV7-8 few ASSSDLTTGELF
TRBJ1-3 14 TRBV28 many ASSNTRTARGNTIY
TRBJ2-7 15 TRBV5-6 . ASSLASSGPVTYEQY
TRBJ2-7 10 TRBV7-9 many ASRPLSYEQY
TRBJ2-7 11 TRBV2 . ASSLIPQNEQY
TRBJ2-2 11 TRBV7-9 many ASSERGSRELF
TRBJ2-1 13 TRBV12-3/TRBV12-4 many ASSLIAGARIEQF
TRBJ1-4 14 TRBV28 many ASSLLIAPGREKLF
TRBJ2-5 17 TRBV7-2 many ASSNSLWTSGGVGETQY
TRBJ2-1 19 TRBV7-9 few ASSQNILRTSGRPSYNEQF
TRBJ2-1 13 TRBV28 . ASSTPGLAGNEQF
TRBJ2-2 13 TRBV7-2 many ASSLYRGSTGELF
TRBJ2-7 14 TRBV2 . ASSAGRTGGYYEQY
TRBJ2-7 12 TRBV28 few ASSLWGQSYEQY
TRBJ2-5 12 TRBV6-6 . ASSPVSVGETQY
TRBJ1-6 11 TRBV4-1 . ASRDIGGSPLH
TRBJ2-2 13 TRBV7-6 many ASSPLRGEAGELF
TRBJ1-2 12 TRBV7-6 . ASSSRQALYGYT
TRBJ2-1 15 TRBV7-3 . ASSLMPGSYSYNEQF
TRBJ1-2 13 TRBV28 . ASSPPLQGTYGYT
TRBJ2-5 11 TRBV12-3/TRBV12-4 few ASSFRGSETQY
TRBJ1-5 12 TRBV7-9 . ASSTTGGGQPQH
TRBJ1-1 11 TRBV4-2 . ASSQMTGTEAF
TRBJ1-1 16 TRBV19 . ASSMLPGQGAAGTEAF
TRBJ2-7 12 TRBV19 few ASSVGTNSLEQY
TRBJ2-7 14 TRBV28 few ASSYHIGGGGYEQY
TRBJ1-1 11 TRBV19 few ASRIQTNTEAF
TRBJ2-1 11 TRBV29-1 . SVEGQDYNEQF
TRBJ2-1 11 TRBV5-1 . ASSWRGDNEQF
TRBJ2-3 14 TRBV14 . ASSQDLGGAQDTQY
TRBJ2-1 13 TRBV19 . ASSISQSSYNEQF
TRBJ1-2 11 TRBV11-2 many ASSTQQGEGYT